The 8 T cell receptor beta chains below all came from one sample that was sequenced in a study of OX40 agonist ivuxolimab in advanced cancers. TCRdb's table, derived via immunoSEQ multiplex PCR, lists solely in-frame clones and lacks some. Of tens of thousands of clones listed, approximately 88% were seen once; the top ten hold 45% to 65%. The specimen was CD4+ or CD8+ T cells sorted from blood, collected in a trial of the OX40 agonist ivuxolimab. The receptor source for this set is an adult with an advanced solid tumor such as melanoma, head and neck, liver or kidney cancer.

CDR3 in amino acids: CASSHDDSSYNEQFF. The CDR3 DNA is TGCGCCAGCAGCCATGACGACAGCTCCTACAATGAGCAGTTCTTC. This sequence joins TRBV4-1 and TRBJ2-1, with D perhaps TRBD1 (5 bases). V was clipped by 3 bases and J by 0 bases, with 9 bases between them. The CDR3 loop spans 15 amino acids. Germline CDR1 and CDR2: MGHRA and YSYEKL.

The chain carries TRBV4-1 and TRBJ2-1, with D unresolved. CDR1 and CDR2 from the germline V gene are MGHRA and YSYEKL. CDR3 size: 13 residues. V was shortened by 1 base and J by 7 bases, with 8 bases between the two germline ends. The CDR3 region is CASSQGRLNEQFF. The CDR3 DNA is TGCGCCAGCAGCCAAGGCAGGCTAAATGAGCAGTTCTTC.

To note about this clone: Germline is not matched at one junction end, which may reflect a read error. This same CDR3 is encoded by further DNA sequences in the sample. The gene calls are TRBV4-3 and TRBJ2-7; unclear D gene. Germline-derived CDR1 and CDR2 are LGHNA and YSLEER. The CDR3 is 15 amino acids. The CDR3 spells CASSQGVAVSYEQYF. The CDR3 nucleotides read TGCGCCAGTAGCCAAGGAGTTGCGGTCTCCTACGAGCAGTACTTC.

J is TRBJ2-7 and V is TRBV4-1, with D possibly matching TRBD1 (6 bases). Germline CDR1 reads MGHRA; CDR2 reads YSYEKL. The CDR3 runs to 13 residues. Deletions cut 0 bases from V and 6 bases from J, with 9 bases between. This CDR3 is CASSQDTGFEQYF. The DNA of the CDR3 is TGCGCCAGCAGCCAAGACACAGGGTTCGAGCAGTACTTC.

V and J are TRBV27 and TRBJ2-2; the D is unclear. The CDR3 consists of 13 residues. V shed 3 bases and J shed 7 bases, with 9 bases lying between them. Germline lookup yields CDR1 MNHEY and CDR2 SMNVEV (reference sequence). CDR3 in amino acids: CASSFPGGGELFF. The CDR3 nucleotides are TGTGCCAGCAGTTTCCCCGGCGGCGGGGAGCTGTTTTTT.

The V call is TRBV5-1, the J call TRBJ2-4; D not resolved. Germline lookup yields CDR1 SGHRS and CDR2 YFSETQ. The CDR3 runs 16 residues. Trimming removed 4 bases at V and 1 base at J, with 15 bases between. The CDR3 DNA sequence: TGCGCCAGCAGCCCTGTCTCACAGCTGGCCAAAAACATTCAGTACTTC. The encoded protein is CASSPVSQLAKNIQYF.

V is TRBV4-3 and J is TRBJ2-3, with 7 bases lining up with TRBD2. This CDR3 has 19 amino acids. Per the germline V gene, CDR1 is LGHNA and CDR2 is YSLEER. The trim removed 1 base at V and 0 bases at J, leaving 13 bases unmatched. The chain's CDR3 is CASSQVRKSGAPSTDTQYF. The CDR3 DNA reads as TGCGCCAGCAGCCAAGTTCGGAAAAGCGGGGCCCCTAGCACAGATACGCAGTATTTT.

The CDR3 is CATSRDGTGNQPQHF. The CDR3 region has the DNA TGTGCCACCAGCAGAGACGGGACAGGGAATCAGCCCCAGCATTTT. This rearrangement joins TRBV15 to TRBJ1-5; 9 bases fit TRBD1. V gave up 0 bases and J gave up 4 bases; unmatched junction bases: 1. The CDR3 runs 15 residues. In germline, CDR1 is LNHNV, CDR2 YYDKDF (reference sequence). Looking up the rest from reference TRBV15 and TRBJ1-5 gives the full variable domain: DAMVIQNPRYQVTQFGKPVTLSCSQTLNHNVMYWYQQKSSQAPKLLFHYYDKDFNNEADTPDNFQSRRPNTSFCFLDIRSPGLGDTAMYLCATSRDGTGNQPQHFGDGTRLSIL.